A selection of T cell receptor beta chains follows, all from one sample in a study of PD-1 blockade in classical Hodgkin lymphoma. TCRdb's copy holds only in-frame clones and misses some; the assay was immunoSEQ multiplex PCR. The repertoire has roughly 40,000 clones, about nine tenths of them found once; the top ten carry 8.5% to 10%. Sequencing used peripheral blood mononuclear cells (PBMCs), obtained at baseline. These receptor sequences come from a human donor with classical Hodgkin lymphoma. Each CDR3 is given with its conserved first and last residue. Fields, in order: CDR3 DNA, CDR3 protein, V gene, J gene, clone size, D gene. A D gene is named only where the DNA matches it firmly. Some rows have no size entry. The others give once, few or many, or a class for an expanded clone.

TGCAGCTCAACCCCCCCCTCGACAGGGTTTGACTATGGCTACACCTTC	CSSTPPSTGFDYGYTF	TRBV29-1	TRBJ1-2	.	TRBD1
TGTGCCAGCAGTGCCGCATTGAACACTGAAGCTTTCTTT	CASSAALNTEAFF	TRBV28	TRBJ1-1	.	.
TGTGCCAGCAGTGATGACAGGGTCGACGAGCAGTACTTC	CASSDDRVDEQYF	TRBV2	TRBJ2-7	.	TRBD1
TGTGCCAGCAGTGGGGCCCCGGTCGGGCGGGCAGATACGCAGTATTTT	CASSGAPVGRADTQYF	TRBV6-1	TRBJ2-3	.	.
TGTGCCAGCAGCCCAGCGGGAGGGCCTCAGTTCTTC	CASSPAGGPQFF	TRBV11-2	TRBJ2-1	.	TRBD2
TGCGCCAGCAGCTACGGACAGGGTGGCACCGGGGAGCTGTTTTTT	CASSYGQGGTGELFF	TRBV5-1	TRBJ2-2	.	TRBD1
TGTGCCATCAGTGAGGGAGACAGGGTCAATGGCTACACCTTC	CAISEGDRVNGYTF	TRBV10-3	TRBJ1-2	once	TRBD1
TGTGCCAGCAGTTGGGGCAGGATGAACACTGAAGCTTTCTTT	CASSWGRMNTEAFF	TRBV6-5	TRBJ1-1	few	.
TGTGCCAGCGCACACAACCAGGGCACCATATATTTT	CASAHNQGTIYF	TRBV28	TRBJ1-3	.	.
TGTGCCAGCTCACCCCTAACGGGCGCTGGAAACACCATATATTTT	CASSPLTGAGNTIYF	TRBV18	TRBJ1-3	.	.
TGTGCCAGCAGCCCCGCGGAATTGAGCTATAATTCACCCCTCCACTTT	CASSPAELSYNSPLHF	TRBV13	TRBJ1-6	.	.
TGTGCCAGCAGCTCGGACAGGGGCCATGAGCAGTTCTTC	CASSSDRGHEQFF	TRBV11-2	TRBJ2-1	.	TRBD1
TGTGCCAGCTCACCAACGACTAGCCCCGATACGCAGTATTTT	CASSPTTSPDTQYF	TRBV18	TRBJ2-3	.	TRBD2
TGTGCCAGCCGACCGGGACACTTCACCGGGGAGCTGTTTTTT	CASRPGHFTGELFF	TRBV28	TRBJ2-2	.	.
TGTGCCAGCTCACCCCAAGGTTCGGGAAACACCATATATTTT	CASSPQGSGNTIYF	TRBV18	TRBJ1-3	.	.
TGCGCCAGCAGCCGACCGGGGGATCAAGAGACCCAGTACTTC	CASSRPGDQETQYF	TRBV4-1	TRBJ2-5	.	.
TGCGCCAGCAGTACGCGGGGGCTCTACGAGCAGTACTTC	CASSTRGLYEQYF	TRBV5-1	TRBJ2-7	.	.
TGTGCCAGCAGGGAATCACCCCCCCGCTACAGGGGGCTAATTCAGCCCCAGCATTTT	CASRESPPRYRGLIQPQHF	TRBV9	TRBJ1-5	.	TRBD1
TGTGCCAGCAGCCATGAGCGGGGGGGATCCTACAATGAGCAGTTCTTC	CASSHERGGSYNEQFF	TRBV4-2	TRBJ2-1	.	TRBD2
TGTGCCAGCTCACCTCACCAGGGGGCGAATCAGCCCCAGCATTTT	CASSPHQGANQPQHF	TRBV18	TRBJ1-5	.	TRBD1
TGTGCCAGCAGCTCCGCCTGGGCGAATGAGCAGTTCTTC	CASSSAWANEQFF	TRBV7-3	TRBJ2-1	.	.
TGTGCCAGCAGTTTATGGCGGACAGGGCGCGAGCAGTACTTC	CASSLWRTGREQYF	TRBV28	TRBJ2-7	.	TRBD1
TGTGCCAGCAGTCCCGAGAGCGGGAGGTTCCACGAGCAGTACTTC	CASSPESGRFHEQYF	TRBV27	TRBJ2-7	once	TRBD2
TGTGCCAGCAGCTCGGGACTAGCTCTCCTGTCAGATACGCAGTATTTT	CASSSGLALLSDTQYF	TRBV7-9	TRBJ2-3	.	TRBD2
TGTGCCAGCAAAAGGGGGGATACGCAGTATTTT	CASKRGDTQYF	TRBV28	TRBJ2-3	.	.
TGTGCCAGCAGCTCCCTTGGGGGCTCCTACGAGCAGTACTTC	CASSSLGGSYEQYF	TRBV5-4	TRBJ2-7	.	.
TGTGCCAGCAGCCCCGGGTGGCTAGTAGGCAAAAACATTCAGTACTTC	CASSPGWLVGKNIQYF	TRBV7-9	TRBJ2-4	.	.
TGTGCCATCAGTGGTGGGGGGATCAATGAAAAACTGTTTTTT	CAISGGGINEKLFF	TRBV10-3	TRBJ1-4	.	.
TGTGCCAGCAGCTCGGCGGGGGGATCCTACAATGAGCAGTTCTTC	CASSSAGGSYNEQFF	TRBV7-3	TRBJ2-1	.	TRBD2
TGCGCCAGCAGCTTGGTGGTGAGTAGCGCTAAGCACGAGCAGTACTTC	CASSLVVSSAKHEQYF	TRBV5-1	TRBJ2-7	.	.
TGTGCCAGCAGCTTGCGAGAGAACTATGGCTACACCTTC	CASSLRENYGYTF	TRBV11-2	TRBJ1-2	.	.
TGTGCCATCAGCTTCAGGGGCGCGGGTAAAGACGAGCAGTACTTC	CAISFRGAGKDEQYF	TRBV13	TRBJ2-7	.	.
TGTGCCAGCAGTGAAGAGGAGATCCTAGATACGCAGTATTTT	CASSEEEILDTQYF	TRBV2	TRBJ2-3	.	.
TGTGCCAGCAGTGAGACGGACGGAAGAAATTCACCCCTCCACTTT	CASSETDGRNSPLHF	TRBV2	TRBJ1-6	few	.
TGTGCCAGCAGCTTGTCACAGGGGGATGAAAAACTGTTTTTT	CASSLSQGDEKLFF	TRBV7-9	TRBJ1-4	.	TRBD1
TGTGCCAGCAGTGAGGAACAGCTTGGAAACACCATATATTTT	CASSEEQLGNTIYF	TRBV2	TRBJ1-3	.	.
TGTGCCATCAGTGTAGCTGTCGATAATGAGCAGTTCTTC	CAISVAVDNEQFF	TRBV10-3	TRBJ2-1	.	.
TGTGCCAGCAGCTTAGACAGGGGGCTTGAGCAGTTCTTC	CASSLDRGLEQFF	TRBV7-8	TRBJ2-1	few	TRBD1
TGCGCCAGCAGCCAACAGGGTATGAACACTGAAGCTTTCTTT	CASSQQGMNTEAFF	TRBV4-1	TRBJ1-1	.	.
TGTGCCAGCAGTTTGGGTGGACAGTTGAACACTGAAGCTTTCTTT	CASSLGGQLNTEAFF	TRBV28	TRBJ1-1	.	.
TGTGCCATCAGTGAGTCTGGACAGCTCGTTTATGGCTACACCTTC	CAISESGQLVYGYTF	TRBV10-3	TRBJ1-2	.	.